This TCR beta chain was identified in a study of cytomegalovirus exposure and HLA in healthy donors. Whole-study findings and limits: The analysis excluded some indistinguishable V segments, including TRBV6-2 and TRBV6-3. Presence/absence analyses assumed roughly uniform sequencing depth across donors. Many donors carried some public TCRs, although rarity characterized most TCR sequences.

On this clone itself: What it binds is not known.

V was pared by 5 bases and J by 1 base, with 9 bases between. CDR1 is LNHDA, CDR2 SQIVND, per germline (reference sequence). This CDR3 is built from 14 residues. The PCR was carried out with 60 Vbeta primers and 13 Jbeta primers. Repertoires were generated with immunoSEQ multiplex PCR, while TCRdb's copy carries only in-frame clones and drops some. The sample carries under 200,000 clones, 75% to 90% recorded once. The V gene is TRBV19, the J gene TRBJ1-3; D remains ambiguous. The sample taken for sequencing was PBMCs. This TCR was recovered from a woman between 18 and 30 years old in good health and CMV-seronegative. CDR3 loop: CASSPDLSGNTIYF. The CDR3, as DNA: TGTGCCAGTAGTCCTGACTTGTCTGGAAACACCATATATTTT.